These 2 T cell receptor beta chains came from one sample sequenced in a study of OX40 agonist ivuxolimab in advanced cancers. The method was immunoSEQ multiplex PCR; TCRdb's version includes in-frame clones alone and lacks a portion of them. The sample lists tens of thousands of clones; about 85% were seen once. Here the sequenced sample was CD4+ or CD8+ T cells sorted from blood, taken in a trial of the OX40 agonist ivuxolimab. The receptor set was obtained from an adult with an advanced solid tumor such as melanoma, head and neck, liver or kidney cancer.

The rearrangement uses TRBV5-1 and TRBJ2-3, with D possibly TRBD2 on 5 matching bases. CDR3 length: 15 residues. Germline values: CDR1 SGHRS, CDR2 YFSETQ. V lost 4 bases, J lost 0 bases, and 12 bases lay in between. The CDR3: CASSPSGSSTDTQYF. CDR3 bases: TGCGCCAGCAGCCCATCTGGGAGTAGCACAGATACGCAGTATTTT.

This clone has just a few counts. An end of the junction differs from the germline gene, which may be a read error. The chain carries TRBV7-9 and TRBJ2-7; D uncertain. The CDR3 extends over 12 amino acids. CDR1 is SEHNR and CDR2 is FQNEAQ in the germline V gene (reference sequence). The CDR3 loop reads CQPGRSAYEQYF. The DNA for the CDR3 is TGCCAACCGGGCAGGTCGGCCTACGAGCAGTACTTC.